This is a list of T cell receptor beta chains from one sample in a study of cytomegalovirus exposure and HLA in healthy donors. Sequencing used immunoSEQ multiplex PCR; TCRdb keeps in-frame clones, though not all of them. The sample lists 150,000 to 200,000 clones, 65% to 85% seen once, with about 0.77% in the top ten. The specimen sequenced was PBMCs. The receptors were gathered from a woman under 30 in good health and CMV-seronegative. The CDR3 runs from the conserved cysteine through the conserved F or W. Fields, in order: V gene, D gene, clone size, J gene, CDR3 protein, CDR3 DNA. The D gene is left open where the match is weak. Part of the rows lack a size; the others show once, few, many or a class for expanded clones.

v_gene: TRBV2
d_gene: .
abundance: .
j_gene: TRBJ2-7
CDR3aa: CASSEDRGKQYF
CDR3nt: TGTGCCAGCAGTGAAGATCGGGGTAAGCAGTACTTC

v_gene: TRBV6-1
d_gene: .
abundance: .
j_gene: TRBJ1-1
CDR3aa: CASSGGQKEAFF
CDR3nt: TGTGCCAGCAGTGGAGGGCAGAAAGAAGCTTTCTTT

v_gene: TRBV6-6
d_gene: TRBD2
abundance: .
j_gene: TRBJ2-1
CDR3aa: CASSYSEAGTHNEQFF
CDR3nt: TGTGCCAGCAGTTACTCCGAAGCGGGAACCCACAATGAGCAGTTCTTC

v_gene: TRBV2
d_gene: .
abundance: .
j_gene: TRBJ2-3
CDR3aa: CASSEDGAGTDTQYF
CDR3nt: TGTGCCAGCAGTGAAGACGGAGCGGGCACAGATACGCAGTATTTT

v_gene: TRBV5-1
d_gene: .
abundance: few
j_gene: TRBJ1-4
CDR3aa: CASSPETGLGEKLFF
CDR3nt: TGCGCCAGCAGCCCGGAAACAGGGTTGGGGGAAAAACTGTTTTTT

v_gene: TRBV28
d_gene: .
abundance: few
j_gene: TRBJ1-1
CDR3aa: CASSPEGTEAFF
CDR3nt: TGTGCCAGCAGTCCTGAGGGCACTGAAGCTTTCTTT

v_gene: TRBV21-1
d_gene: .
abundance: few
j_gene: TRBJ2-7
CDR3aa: CASSNLDRGGYF
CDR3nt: TGTGCCAGCAGCAACTTAGACAGGGGGGGATACTTC

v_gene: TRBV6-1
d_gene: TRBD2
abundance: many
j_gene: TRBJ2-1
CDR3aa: CASSETGTSGSNEQFF
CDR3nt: TGTGCCAGCAGTGAAACCGGGACTAGCGGGAGCAATGAGCAGTTCTTC

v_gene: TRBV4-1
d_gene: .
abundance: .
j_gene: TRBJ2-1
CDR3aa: CASSQDPSGYSSYNEQFF
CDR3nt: TGCGCCAGCAGCCAAGACCCGAGCGGGTATAGCTCCTACAATGAGCAGTTCTTC

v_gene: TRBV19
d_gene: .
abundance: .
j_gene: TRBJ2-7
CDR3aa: CASSMAGGKTYEQYF
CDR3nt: TGTGCCAGTAGTATGGCCGGGGGAAAAACCTACGAGCAGTACTTC

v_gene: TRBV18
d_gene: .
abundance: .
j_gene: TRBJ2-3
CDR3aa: CASSPLFDTQYF
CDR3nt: TGTGCCAGCTCCCCTCTGTTCGATACGCAGTATTTT

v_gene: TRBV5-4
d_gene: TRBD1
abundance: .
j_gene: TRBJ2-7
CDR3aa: CASSLGTGETYEQYF
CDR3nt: TGTGCCAGCAGCCTTGGGACAGGGGAAACCTACGAGCAGTACTTC

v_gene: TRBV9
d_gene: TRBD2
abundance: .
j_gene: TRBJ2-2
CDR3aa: CASSQGLAGLNTGELFF
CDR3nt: TGTGCCAGCAGTCAGGGACTAGCGGGTCTGAACACCGGGGAGCTGTTTTTT

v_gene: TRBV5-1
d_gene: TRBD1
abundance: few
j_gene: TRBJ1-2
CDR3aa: CASSLDGQGAPHMDYGYTF
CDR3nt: TGCGCCAGCAGCTTGGACGGACAGGGGGCTCCCCATATGGACTATGGCTACACCTTC

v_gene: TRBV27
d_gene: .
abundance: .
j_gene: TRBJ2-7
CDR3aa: CASSLRPQTVNSYEQYF
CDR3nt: TGTGCCAGCAGTTTAAGACCCCAGACAGTGAACTCCTACGAGCAGTACTTC

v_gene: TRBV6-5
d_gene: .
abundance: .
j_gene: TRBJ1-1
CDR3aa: CASRRDTNTEAFF
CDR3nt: TGTGCCAGCAGACGGGACACCAACACTGAAGCTTTCTTT

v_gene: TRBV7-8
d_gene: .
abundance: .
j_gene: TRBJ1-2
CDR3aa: CASSFTATANYGYTF
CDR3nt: TGTGCCAGCAGTTTTACAGCTACGGCTAACTATGGCTACACCTTC